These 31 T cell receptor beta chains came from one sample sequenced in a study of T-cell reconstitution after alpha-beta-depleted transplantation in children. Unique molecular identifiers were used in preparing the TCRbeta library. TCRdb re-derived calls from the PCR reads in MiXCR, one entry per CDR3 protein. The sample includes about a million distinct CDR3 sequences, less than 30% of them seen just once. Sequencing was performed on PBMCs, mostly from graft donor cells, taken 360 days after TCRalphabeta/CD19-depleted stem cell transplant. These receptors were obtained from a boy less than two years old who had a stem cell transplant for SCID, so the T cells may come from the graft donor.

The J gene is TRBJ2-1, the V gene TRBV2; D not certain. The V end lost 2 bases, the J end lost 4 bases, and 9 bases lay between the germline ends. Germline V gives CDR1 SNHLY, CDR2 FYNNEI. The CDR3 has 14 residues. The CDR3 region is CASSEPSGYNEQFF. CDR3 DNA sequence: TGTGCCAGCAGTGAACCCTCGGGTTACAATGAGCAGTTCTTC.

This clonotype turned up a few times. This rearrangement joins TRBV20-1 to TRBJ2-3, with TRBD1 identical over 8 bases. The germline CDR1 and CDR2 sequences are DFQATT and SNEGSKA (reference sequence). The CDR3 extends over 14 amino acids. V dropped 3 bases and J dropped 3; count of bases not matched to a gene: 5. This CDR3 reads CSARQTGVTDTQYF. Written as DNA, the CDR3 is TGCAGTGCTAGGCAGACAGGGGTAACAGATACGCAGTATTTT.

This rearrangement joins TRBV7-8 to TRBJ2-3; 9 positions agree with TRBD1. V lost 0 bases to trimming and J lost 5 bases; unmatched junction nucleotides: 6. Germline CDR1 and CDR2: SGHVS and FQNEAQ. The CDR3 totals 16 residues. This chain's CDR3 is CASSLAGGTGLDTQYF. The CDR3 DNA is TGTGCCAGCAGCTTAGCAGGCGGGACAGGGTTAGATACGCAGTATTTT.

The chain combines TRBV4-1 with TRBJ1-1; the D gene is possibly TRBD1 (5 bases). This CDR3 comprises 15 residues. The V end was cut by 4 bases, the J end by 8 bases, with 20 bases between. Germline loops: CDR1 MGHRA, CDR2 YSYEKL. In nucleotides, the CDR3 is TGCGCCAGCAGCCCTTCCTGGACTGCCGAGGGGGAAGCTTTCTTT. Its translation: CASSPSWTAEGEAFF.

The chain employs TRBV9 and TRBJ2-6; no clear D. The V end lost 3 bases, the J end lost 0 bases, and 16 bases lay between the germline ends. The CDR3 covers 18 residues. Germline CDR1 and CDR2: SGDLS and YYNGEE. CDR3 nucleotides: TGTGCCAGCAGCGATAGGCAGGTGCCTTACTCTGGGGCCAACGTCCTGACTTTC. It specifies CASSDRQVPYSGANVLTF. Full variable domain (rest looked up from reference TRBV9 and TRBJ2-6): DSGVTQTPKHLITATGQRVTLRCSPRSGDLSVYWYQQSLDQGLQFLIQYYNGEERAKGNILERFSAQQFPDLHSELNLSSLELGDSALYFCASSDRQVPYSGANVLTFGAGSRLTVL.

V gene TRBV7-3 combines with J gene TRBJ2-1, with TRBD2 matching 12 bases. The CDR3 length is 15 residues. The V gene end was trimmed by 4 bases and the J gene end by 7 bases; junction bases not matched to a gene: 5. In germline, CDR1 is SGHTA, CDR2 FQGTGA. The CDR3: CASSSGLAGTNEQFF. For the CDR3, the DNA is TGTGCCAGCAGCTCCGGACTAGCGGGGACAAATGAGCAGTTCTTC.

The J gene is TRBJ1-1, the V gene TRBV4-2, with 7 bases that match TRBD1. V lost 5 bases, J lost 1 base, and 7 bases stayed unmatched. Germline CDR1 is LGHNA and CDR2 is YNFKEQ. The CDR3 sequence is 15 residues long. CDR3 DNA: TGTGCCAGCAGCACCTCGACAGGGACGAACACTGAAGCTTTCTTT. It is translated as CASSTSTGTNTEAFF.

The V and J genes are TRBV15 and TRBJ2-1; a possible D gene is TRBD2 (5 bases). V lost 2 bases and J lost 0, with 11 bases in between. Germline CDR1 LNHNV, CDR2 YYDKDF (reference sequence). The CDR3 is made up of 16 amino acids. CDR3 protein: CATSRLAGSSYNEQFF. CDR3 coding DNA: TGTGCCACCAGCAGACTCGCGGGTAGCTCCTACAATGAGCAGTTCTTC.

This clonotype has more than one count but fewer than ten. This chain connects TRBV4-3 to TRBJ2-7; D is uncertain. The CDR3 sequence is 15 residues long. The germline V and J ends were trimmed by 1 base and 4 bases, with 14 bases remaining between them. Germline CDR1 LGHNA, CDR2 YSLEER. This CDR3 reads CASSQARPSGYEQYF. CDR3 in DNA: TGCGCCAGCAGCCAAGCACGCCCCTCTGGATACGAGCAGTACTTC.

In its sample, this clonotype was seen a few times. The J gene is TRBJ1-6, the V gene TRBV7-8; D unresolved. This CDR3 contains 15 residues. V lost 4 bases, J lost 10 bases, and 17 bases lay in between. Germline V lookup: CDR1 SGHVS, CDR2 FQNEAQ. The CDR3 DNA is TGTGCCAGCAGCTCATCGTTCGGGGTCGGCTCACCCCTCCACTTT. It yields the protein CASSSSFGVGSPLHF.

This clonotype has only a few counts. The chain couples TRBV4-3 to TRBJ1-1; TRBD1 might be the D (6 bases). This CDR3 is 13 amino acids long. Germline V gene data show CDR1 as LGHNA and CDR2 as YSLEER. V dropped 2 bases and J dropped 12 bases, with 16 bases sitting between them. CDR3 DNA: TGCGCCAGCAGCCAATTACAGGGAGTTGTAACTTTCTTT. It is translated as CASSQLQGVVTFF.

CDR3 DNA sequence: TGTGCCATCACTGGGGAAGGGAACACCGGGGAGCTGTTTTTT. Translated, it gives CAITGEGNTGELFF. The chain couples TRBV10-3 to TRBJ2-2; D remains ambiguous. Germline lookup yields CDR1 ENHRY and CDR2 SYGVKD. This CDR3 is built from 14 residues. V lost 7 bases and J lost 1, with 10 bases in between.

The CDR3 loop is CSARDLTGGVYEQYF. CDR3 nucleotide sequence: TGCAGTGCTAGAGATCTTACAGGGGGCGTCTACGAGCAGTACTTC. The chain carries TRBV20-1 and TRBJ2-7, with 9 bases aligning to TRBD1. J gave up 3 bases and V 0 bases, and 6 bases lay outside the gene matches. The germline V gene has CDR1 DFQATT and CDR2 SNEGSKA (reference sequence). The length of the CDR3 is 15 residues.

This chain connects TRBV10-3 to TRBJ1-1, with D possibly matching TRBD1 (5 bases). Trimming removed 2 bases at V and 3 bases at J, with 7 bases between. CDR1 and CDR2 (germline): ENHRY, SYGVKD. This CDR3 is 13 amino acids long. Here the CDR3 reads CAISEQGHTEAFF. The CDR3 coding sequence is TGTGCCATCAGTGAGCAGGGCCACACTGAAGCTTTCTTT.

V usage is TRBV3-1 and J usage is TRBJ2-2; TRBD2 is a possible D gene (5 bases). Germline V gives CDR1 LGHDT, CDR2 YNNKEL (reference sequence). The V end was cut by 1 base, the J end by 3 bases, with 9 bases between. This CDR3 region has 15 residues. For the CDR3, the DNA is TGTGCCAGCAGCCAAGGGACTCGATACACCGGGGAGCTGTTTTTT. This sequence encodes CASSQGTRYTGELFF.

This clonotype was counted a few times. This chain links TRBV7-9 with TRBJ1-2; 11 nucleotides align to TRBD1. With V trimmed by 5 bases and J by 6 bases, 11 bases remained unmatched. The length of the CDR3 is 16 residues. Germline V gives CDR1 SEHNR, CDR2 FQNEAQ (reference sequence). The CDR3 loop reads CASSAWRTGGEDGYTF. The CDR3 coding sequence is TGTGCCAGCAGCGCGTGGAGGACAGGGGGCGAGGATGGCTACACCTTC.

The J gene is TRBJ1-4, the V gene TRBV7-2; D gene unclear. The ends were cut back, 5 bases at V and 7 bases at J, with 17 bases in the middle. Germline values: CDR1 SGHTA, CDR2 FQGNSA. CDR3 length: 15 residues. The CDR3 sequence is CASSLGRLTSEKLFF. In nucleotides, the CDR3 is TGTGCCAGCAGCCTAGGACGTCTCACCTCTGAAAAACTGTTTTTT.

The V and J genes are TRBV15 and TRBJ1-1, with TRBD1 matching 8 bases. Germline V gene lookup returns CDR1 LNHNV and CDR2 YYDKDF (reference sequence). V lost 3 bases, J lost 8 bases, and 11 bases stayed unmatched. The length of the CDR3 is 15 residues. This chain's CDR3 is CATSREDRAALEAFF. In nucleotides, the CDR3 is TGTGCCACCAGCAGGGAGGACAGGGCTGCACTCGAAGCTTTCTTT.

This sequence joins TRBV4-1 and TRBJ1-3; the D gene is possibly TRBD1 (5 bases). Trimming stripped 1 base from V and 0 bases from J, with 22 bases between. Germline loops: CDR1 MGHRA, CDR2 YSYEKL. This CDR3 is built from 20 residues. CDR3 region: CASSQVYWGSDTNSGNTIYF. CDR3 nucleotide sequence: TGCGCCAGCAGCCAAGTATATTGGGGCAGCGATACAAACTCTGGAAACACCATATATTTT.

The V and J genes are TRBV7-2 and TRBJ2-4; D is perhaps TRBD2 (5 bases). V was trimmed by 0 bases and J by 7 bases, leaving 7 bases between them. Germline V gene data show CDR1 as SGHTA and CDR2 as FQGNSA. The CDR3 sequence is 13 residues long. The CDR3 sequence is CASSLAGVNIQYF. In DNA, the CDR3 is TGTGCCAGCAGCTTAGCGGGAGTTAACATTCAGTACTTC.

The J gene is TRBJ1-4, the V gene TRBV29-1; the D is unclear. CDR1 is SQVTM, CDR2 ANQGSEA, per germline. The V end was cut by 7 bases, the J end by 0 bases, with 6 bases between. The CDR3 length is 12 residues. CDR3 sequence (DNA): TGCAGCGGAGGTTCAACTAATGAAAAACTGTTTTTT. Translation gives CSGGSTNEKLFF.

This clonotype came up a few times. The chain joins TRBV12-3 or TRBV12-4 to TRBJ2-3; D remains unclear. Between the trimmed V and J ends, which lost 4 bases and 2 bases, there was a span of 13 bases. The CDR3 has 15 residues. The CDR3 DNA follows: TGTGCCAGCAGTTCCCGTTTTGCGCCCACAGATACGCAGTATTTT. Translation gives CASSSRFAPTDTQYF.

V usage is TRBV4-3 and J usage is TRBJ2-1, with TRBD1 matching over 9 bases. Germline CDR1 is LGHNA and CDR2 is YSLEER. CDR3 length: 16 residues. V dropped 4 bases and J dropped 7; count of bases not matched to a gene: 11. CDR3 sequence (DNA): TGCGCCAGCAGCCGGGGTTTGGGACAGGGAGCGAATGAGCAGTTCTTC. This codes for CASSRGLGQGANEQFF.

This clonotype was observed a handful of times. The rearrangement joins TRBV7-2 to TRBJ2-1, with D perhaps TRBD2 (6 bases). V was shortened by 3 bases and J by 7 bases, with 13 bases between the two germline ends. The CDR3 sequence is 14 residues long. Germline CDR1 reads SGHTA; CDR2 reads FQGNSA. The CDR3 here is CASSFAGGPNEQFF. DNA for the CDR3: TGTGCCAGCAGCTTTGCCGGGGGACCTAATGAGCAGTTCTTC.

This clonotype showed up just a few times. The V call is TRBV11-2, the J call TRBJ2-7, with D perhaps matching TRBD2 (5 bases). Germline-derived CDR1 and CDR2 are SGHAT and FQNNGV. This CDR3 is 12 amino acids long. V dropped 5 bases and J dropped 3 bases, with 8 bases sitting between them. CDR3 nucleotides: TGTGCCAGCAGCGGACTGGTCTACGAGCAGTACTTC. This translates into CASSGLVYEQYF.

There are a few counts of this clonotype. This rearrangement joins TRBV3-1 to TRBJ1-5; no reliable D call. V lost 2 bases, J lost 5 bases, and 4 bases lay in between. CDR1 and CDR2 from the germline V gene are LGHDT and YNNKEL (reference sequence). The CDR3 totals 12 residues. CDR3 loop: CASSQPDQPQHF. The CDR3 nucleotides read TGTGCCAGCAGCCAACCCGATCAGCCCCAGCATTTT.

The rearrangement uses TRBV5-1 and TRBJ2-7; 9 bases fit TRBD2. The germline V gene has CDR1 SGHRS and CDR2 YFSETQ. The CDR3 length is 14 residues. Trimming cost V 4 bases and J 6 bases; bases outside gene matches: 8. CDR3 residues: CASSPGPSGTEQYF. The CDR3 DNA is TGCGCCAGCAGCCCTGGACCTAGCGGGACCGAGCAGTACTTC.

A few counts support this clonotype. DNA for the CDR3: TGCGCCAGCAGCCAAGTCAGGAATGAAAAACTGTTTTTT. Protein: CASSQVRNEKLFF. The chain employs TRBV4-1 and TRBJ1-4; no firm D call. This CDR3 has 13 amino acids. Per germline, CDR1 MGHRA and CDR2 YSYEKL. V lost 1 base to trimming and J lost 5 bases, with 5 bases between them.

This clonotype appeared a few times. Written as DNA, the CDR3 is TGTGCCAGCAGCACCCGGCGTGGGCAGTTCTTC. Its protein is CASSTRRGQFF. The V and J genes are TRBV5-6 and TRBJ2-1; D gene ambiguous. CDR3 length: 11 residues. V was trimmed by 4 bases and J by 12 bases, leaving 11 bases between them. Germline V gene sequence: CDR1 SGHDT, CDR2 YYEEEE.

CDR3 sequence (DNA): TGTGCCAGCAGCTTAGGCAGGAATAGGGACAATGAGCAGTTCTTC. As protein: CASSLGRNRDNEQFF. The chain employs TRBV7-9 and TRBJ2-1, with D unclear. Germline V gene sequence: CDR1 SEHNR, CDR2 FQNEAQ (reference sequence). Trimming took off 1 base at V and 5 bases at J, with 12 bases between the two ends. The CDR3 totals 15 residues.

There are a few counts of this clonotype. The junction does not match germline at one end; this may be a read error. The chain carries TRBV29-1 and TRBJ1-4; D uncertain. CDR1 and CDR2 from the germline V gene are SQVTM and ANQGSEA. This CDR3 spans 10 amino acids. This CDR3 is CSVPRAAGSF. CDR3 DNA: TGCAGCGTTCCCCGGGCGGCGGGTTCGTTT.